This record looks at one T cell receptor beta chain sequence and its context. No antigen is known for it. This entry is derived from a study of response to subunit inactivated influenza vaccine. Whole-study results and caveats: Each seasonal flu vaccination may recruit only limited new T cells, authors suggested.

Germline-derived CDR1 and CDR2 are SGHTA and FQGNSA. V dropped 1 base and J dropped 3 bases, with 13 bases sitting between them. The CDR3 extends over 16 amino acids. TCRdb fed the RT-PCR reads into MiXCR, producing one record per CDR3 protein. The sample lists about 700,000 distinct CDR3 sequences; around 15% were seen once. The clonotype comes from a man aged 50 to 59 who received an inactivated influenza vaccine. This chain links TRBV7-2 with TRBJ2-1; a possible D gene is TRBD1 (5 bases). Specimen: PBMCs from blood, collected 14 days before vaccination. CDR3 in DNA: TGTGCCAGCAGCTTAGTATGGGGCACTTACTACAATGAGCAGTTCTTC. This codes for CASSLVWGTYYNEQFF.